The rows below give T cell receptor beta chains drawn from one sample of a study of T cells expressing NK-cell markers. TCRdb derives one entry per CDR3 protein from the 5' RACE reads, leaving out DNA. The data show hundreds of thousands of distinct CDR3 sequences, and the top ten clones hold around 4.2%. Sequencing was performed on blood T cells: a sorted CD56 or NKG2C T cell subset, CD4+ or CD8+ T cells, or bulk PBMC T cells (not recorded which). These TCRs come from a woman aged 18 to 75 in good health. CDR3s include the opening cysteine and the closing phenylalanine or tryptophan.

j_call v_call cdr3_aa
TRBJ2-2 TRBV12-3/TRBV12-4 CASSLAGGTGELFF
TRBJ1-2 TRBV5-1 CASSTGQGTAGYTF
TRBJ2-3 TRBV20-1 CSARSPSLRTDTQYF
TRBJ2-2 TRBV25-1 CASSAFPDPAGNTGELFF
TRBJ1-6 TRBV12-3/TRBV12-4 CASSSRRGDNSPLHF
TRBJ2-1 TRBV7-2 CASSLRLAGYNEQFF
TRBJ2-4 TRBV7-2 CASSLARGPIAKNIQYF
TRBJ1-5 TRBV4-3 CASSHVIAGPSNQPQHF
TRBJ2-2 TRBV6-1 CASKEGEVTGELFF
TRBJ2-7 TRBV12-3/TRBV12-4 CASSNRQGLSYEQYF
TRBJ2-5 TRBV20-1 CSARSQGSQTQYF
TRBJ2-1 TRBV7-3 CASSSPGGGEQFF
TRBJ1-4 TRBV5-6 CASSFTGGDEKLFF
TRBJ2-2 TRBV24-1 CATSDGGDRTAGELFF
TRBJ2-2 TRBV2 CASKEAGELFF
TRBJ1-2 TRBV28 CASTLLGYGYTF
TRBJ2-5 TRBV15 CATHTGHLHQETQYF
TRBJ1-5 TRBV7-2 CASSLAQGGQPQHF
TRBJ2-2 TRBV7-2 CASSSLTGWSGELFF
TRBJ2-1 TRBV20-1 CSASPDTYNEQFF
TRBJ2-5 TRBV20-1 CSANLAGVRETQYF
TRBJ2-1 TRBV20-1 CSARDRDRGQYGQFF
TRBJ2-3 TRBV24-1 CATSDGGYTDTQYF
TRBJ1-1 TRBV7-3 CASSLGGGFEAFF
TRBJ2-1 TRBV7-2 CASSKGSGGGNEQFF
TRBJ1-1 TRBV5-4 CATQKWGNTEAFF
TRBJ2-7 TRBV27 CASGVGFPYEQYF
TRBJ2-5 TRBV20-1 CSARGRGRTETQYF
TRBJ2-7 TRBV6-5 CASSYGVRYEQYF
TRBJ2-1 TRBV12-3/TRBV12-4 CASSLRPSGSTDNEQFF
TRBJ1-4 TRBV11-2 CASSLRQGNEKLFF
TRBJ2-5 TRBV5-6 CASSLRGGGGVETQYF
TRBJ2-7 TRBV3-1 CASSQGHRQKKDYEQYF
TRBJ2-7 TRBV20-1 CSARGRMGYEQYF
TRBJ2-1 TRBV2 CASSEGLADYQSTYNEQFF
TRBJ1-1 TRBV20-1 CSARPMTGATEAFF
TRBJ1-5 TRBV28 CASNPFDRDIRPQHF
TRBJ2-5 TRBV5-4 CASSFSPVASEETQYF
TRBJ2-3 TRBV7-2 CASSLDLADTQYF
TRBJ2-5 TRBV20-1 CSSGTSETQYF
TRBJ2-5 TRBV5-1 CASSPGGGDYTQETQYF
TRBJ1-2 TRBV7-2 CASSSTGYGYTF